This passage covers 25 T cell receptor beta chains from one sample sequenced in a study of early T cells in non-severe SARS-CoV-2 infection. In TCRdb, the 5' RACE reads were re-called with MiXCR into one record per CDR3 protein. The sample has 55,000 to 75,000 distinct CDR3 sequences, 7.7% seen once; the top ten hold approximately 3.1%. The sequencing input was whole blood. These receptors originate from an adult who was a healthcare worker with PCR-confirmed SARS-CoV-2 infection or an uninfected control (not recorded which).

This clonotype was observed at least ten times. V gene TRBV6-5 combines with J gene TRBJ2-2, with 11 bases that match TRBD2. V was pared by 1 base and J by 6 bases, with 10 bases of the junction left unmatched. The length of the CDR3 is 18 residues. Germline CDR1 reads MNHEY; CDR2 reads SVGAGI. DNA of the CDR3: TGTGCCAGCAGTTACTTCGGGACTAGCGGCCTCCCGGCCGGGGAGCTGTTTTTT. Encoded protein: CASSYFGTSGLPAGELFF.

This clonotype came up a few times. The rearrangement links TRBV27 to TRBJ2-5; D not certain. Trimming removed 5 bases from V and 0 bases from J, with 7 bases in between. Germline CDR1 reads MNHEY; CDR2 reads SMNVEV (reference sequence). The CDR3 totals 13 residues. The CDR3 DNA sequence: TGTGCCAGCAGTCTACACCACCAAGAGACCCAGTACTTC. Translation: CASSLHHQETQYF.

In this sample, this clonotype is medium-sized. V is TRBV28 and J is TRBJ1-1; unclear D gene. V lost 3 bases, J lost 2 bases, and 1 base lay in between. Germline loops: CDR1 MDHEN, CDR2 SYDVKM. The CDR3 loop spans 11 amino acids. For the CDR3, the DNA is TGTGCCAGCAGTTTCAACACTGAAGCTTTCTTT. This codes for CASSFNTEAFF. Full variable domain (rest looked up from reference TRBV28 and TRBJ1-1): DVKVTQSSRYLVKRTGEKVFLECVQDMDHENMFWYRQDPGLGLRLIYFSYDVKMKEKGDIPEGYSVSREKKERFSLILESASTNQTSMYLCASSFNTEAFFGQGTRLTVV.

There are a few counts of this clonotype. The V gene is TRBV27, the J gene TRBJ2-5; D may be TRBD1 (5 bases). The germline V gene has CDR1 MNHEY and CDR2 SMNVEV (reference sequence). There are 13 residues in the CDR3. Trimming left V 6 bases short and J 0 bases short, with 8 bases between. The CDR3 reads CASRGAYQETQYF. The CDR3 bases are TGTGCCAGCAGAGGGGCGTACCAAGAGACCCAGTACTTC.

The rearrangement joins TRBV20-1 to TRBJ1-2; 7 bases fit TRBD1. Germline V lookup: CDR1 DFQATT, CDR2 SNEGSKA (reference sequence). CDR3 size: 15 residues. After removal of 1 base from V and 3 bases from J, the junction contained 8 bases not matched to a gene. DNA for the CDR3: TGCAGTGCTAGAGTGCTAGGCAGGGGGGACTATGGCTACACCTTC. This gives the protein CSARVLGRGDYGYTF.

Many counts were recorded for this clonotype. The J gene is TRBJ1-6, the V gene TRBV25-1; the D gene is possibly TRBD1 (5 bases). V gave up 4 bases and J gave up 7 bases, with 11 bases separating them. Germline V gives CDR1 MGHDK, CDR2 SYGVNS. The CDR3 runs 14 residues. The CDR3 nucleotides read TGTGCCAGCAGTGGAGGGGCGCGGAATTCACCCCTCCACTTT. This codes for CASSGGARNSPLHF.

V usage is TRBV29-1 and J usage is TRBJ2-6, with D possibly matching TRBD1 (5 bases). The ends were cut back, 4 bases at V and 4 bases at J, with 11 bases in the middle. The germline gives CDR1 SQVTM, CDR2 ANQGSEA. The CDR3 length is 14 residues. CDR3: CSVGAGRGANVLTF. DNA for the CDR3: TGCAGCGTTGGAGCAGGGCGCGGGGCCAACGTCCTGACTTTC. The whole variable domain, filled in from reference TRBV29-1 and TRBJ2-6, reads SAVISQKPSRDICQRGTSLTIQCQVDSQVTMMFWYRQQPGQSLTLIATANQGSEATYESGFVIDKFPISRPNLTFSTLTVSNMSPEDSSIYLCSVGAGRGANVLTFGAGSRLTVL.

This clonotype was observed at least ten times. CDR3: CASSDSRQHPEQFF. As DNA, the CDR3 is TGTGCCAGCAGTGATAGTCGACAGCATCCCGAGCAGTTCTTC. V usage is TRBV2 and J usage is TRBJ2-1, with D possibly being TRBD1 (5 bases). Between the trimmed V and J ends, which lost 3 bases and 10 bases, there was a span of 16 bases. Germline CDR1 and CDR2: SNHLY and FYNNEI. This CDR3 comprises 14 residues. Looking up the rest from reference TRBV2 and TRBJ2-1 gives the full variable domain: EPEVTQTPSHQVTQMGQEVILRCVPISNHLYFYWYRQILGQKVEFLVSFYNNEISEKSEIFDDQFSVERPDGSNFTLKIRSTKLEDSAMYFCASSDSRQHPEQFFGPGTRLTVL.

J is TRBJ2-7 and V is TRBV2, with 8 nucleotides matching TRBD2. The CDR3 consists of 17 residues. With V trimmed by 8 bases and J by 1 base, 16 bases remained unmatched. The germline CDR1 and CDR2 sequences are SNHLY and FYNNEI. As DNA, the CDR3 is TGTGCCAGCGGTGGCGATCGGGAGGGCCTTATGTCCTACGAGCAGTACTTC. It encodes CASGGDREGLMSYEQYF.

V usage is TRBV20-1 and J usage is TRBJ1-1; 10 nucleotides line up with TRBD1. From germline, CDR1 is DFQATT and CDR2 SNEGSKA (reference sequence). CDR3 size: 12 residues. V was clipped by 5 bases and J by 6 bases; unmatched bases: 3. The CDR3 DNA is TGCAGTGCTCGGGGACAGGGGTCTGAAGCTTTCTTT. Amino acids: CSARGQGSEAFF.

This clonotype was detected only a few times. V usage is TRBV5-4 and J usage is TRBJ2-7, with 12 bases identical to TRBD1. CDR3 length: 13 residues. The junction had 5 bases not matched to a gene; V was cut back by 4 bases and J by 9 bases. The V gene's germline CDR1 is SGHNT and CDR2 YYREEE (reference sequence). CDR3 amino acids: CASSPGQGARQYF. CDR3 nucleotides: TGTGCCAGCAGCCCGGGACAGGGGGCCAGGCAGTACTTC.

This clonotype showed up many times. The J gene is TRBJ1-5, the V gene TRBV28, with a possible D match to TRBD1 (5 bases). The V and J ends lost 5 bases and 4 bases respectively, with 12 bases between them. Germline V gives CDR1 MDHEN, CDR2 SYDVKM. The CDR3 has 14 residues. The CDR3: CASSPGGFNQPQHF. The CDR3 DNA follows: TGTGCCAGCAGTCCCGGGGGTTTTAATCAGCCCCAGCATTTT. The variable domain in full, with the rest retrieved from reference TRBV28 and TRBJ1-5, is DVKVTQSSRYLVKRTGEKVFLECVQDMDHENMFWYRQDPGLGLRLIYFSYDVKMKEKGDIPEGYSVSREKKERFSLILESASTNQTSMYLCASSPGGFNQPQHFGDGTRLSIL.

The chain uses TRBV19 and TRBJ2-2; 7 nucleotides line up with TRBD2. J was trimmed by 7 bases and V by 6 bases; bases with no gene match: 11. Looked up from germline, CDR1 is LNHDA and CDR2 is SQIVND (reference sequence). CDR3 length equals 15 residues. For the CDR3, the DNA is TGTGCCAGTAGGATTCTGGGGACTAAGGGCGGGGAGCTGTTTTTT. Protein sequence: CASRILGTKGGELFF. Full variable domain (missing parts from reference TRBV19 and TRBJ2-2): DGGITQSPKYLFRKEGQNVTLSCEQNLNHDAMYWYRQDPGQGLRLIYYSQIVNDFQKGDIAEGYSVSREKKESFPLTVTSAQKNPTAFYLCASRILGTKGGELFFGEGSRLTVL.

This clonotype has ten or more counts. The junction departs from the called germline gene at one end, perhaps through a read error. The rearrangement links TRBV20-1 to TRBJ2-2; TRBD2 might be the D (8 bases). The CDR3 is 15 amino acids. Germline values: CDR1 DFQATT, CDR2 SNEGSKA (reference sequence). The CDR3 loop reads CSARVPGLGGGELFF. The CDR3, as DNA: TGCAGTGCTAGAGTACCGGGACTAGGGGGCGGGGAGCTTTTTTTT.

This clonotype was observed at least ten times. The CDR3 coding sequence is TGTGCCAGCAGGGGACAGATCATGAACACTGAAGCTTTCTTT. Amino acid sequence: CASRGQIMNTEAFF. The chain employs TRBV12-3 or TRBV12-4 and TRBJ1-1, with 7 nucleotides matching TRBD1. Trimming took 6 bases from V and 0 from J; bases not matched to a gene: 4. The CDR3 runs 14 residues.

This CDR3 reads CASSLRAGGGDTQYF. DNA for the CDR3: TGTGCCAGCAGCCTCCGCGCGGGAGGAGGAGATACGCAGTATTTT. The genes are TRBV3-1 and TRBJ2-3, with TRBD2 matching 8 bases. This CDR3 contains 15 residues. J lost 5 bases, V lost 4 bases, and 8 bases had no gene match. Per germline, CDR1 LGHDT and CDR2 YNNKEL (reference sequence).

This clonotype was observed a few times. This CDR3 is CASSEGRTNTGELFF. DNA for the CDR3: TGCGCCAGCAGTGAGGGCAGGACGAACACCGGGGAGCTGTTTTTT. The chain joins TRBV10-2 to TRBJ2-2, with D unclear. There are 15 residues in the CDR3. In germline, CDR1 is WSHSY, CDR2 SAAADI. The V end lost 2 bases, the J end lost 0 bases, and 7 bases lay between the germline ends.

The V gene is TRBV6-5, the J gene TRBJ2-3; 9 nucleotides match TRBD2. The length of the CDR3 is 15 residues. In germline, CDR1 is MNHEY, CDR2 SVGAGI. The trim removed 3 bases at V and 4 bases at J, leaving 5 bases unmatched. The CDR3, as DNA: TGTGCCAGCAGTTATCGCGGGAGGGGATCAGATACGCAGTATTTT. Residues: CASSYRGRGSDTQYF.

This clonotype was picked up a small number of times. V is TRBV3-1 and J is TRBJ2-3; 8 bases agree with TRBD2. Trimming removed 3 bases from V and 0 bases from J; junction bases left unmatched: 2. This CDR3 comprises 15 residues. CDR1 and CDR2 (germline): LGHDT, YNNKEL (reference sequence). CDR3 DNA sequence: TGTGCCAGCAGCCATAAGCGGGAGAGCACAGATACGCAGTATTTT. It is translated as CASSHKRESTDTQYF.

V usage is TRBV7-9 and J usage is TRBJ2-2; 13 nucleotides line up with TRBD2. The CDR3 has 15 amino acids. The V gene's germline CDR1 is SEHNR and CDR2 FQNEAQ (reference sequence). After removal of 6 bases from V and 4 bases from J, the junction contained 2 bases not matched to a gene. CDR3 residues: CASRLAGGTTGELFF. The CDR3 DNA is TGTGCCAGCAGACTAGCGGGAGGGACCACCGGGGAGCTGTTTTTT.

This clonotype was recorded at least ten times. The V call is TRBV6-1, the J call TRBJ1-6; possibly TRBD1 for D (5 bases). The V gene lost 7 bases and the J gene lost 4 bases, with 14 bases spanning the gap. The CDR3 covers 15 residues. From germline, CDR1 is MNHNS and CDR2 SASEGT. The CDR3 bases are TGTGCCAGCAATCCCCGGGACCGTTATAATTCACCCCTCCACTTT. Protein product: CASNPRDRYNSPLHF.

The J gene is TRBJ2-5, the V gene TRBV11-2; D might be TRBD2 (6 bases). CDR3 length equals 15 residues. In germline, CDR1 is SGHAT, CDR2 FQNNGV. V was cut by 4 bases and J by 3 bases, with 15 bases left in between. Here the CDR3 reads CASSSRATGEETQYF. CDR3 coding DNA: TGTGCCAGCAGCTCGCGGGCCACGGGGGAAGAGACCCAGTACTTC.

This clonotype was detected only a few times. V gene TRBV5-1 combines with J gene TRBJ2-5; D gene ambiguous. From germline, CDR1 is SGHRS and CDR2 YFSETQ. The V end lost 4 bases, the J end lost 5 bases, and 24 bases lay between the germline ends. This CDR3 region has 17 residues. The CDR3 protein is CASSPAVANPQRETQYF. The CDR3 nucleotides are TGCGCCAGCAGCCCCGCCGTGGCAAATCCCCAGAGGGAGACCCAGTACTTC. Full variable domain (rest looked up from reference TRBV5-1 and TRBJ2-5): KAGVTQTPRYLIKTRGQQVTLSCSPISGHRSVSWYQQTPGQGLQFLFEYFSETQRNKGNFPGRFSGRQFSNSRSEMNVSTLELGDSALYLCASSPAVANPQRETQYFGPGTRLLVL.

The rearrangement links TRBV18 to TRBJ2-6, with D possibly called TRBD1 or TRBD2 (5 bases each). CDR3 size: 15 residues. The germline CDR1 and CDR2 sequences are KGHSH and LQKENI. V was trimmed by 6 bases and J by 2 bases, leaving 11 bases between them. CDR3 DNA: TGTGCCAGCTCTCCTCAGGGAGCTGGGGCCAACGTCCTGACTTTC. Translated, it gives CASSPQGAGANVLTF. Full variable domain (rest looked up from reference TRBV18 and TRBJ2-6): NAGVMQNPRHLVRRRGQEARLRCSPMKGHSHVYWYRQLPEEGLKFMVYLQKENIIDESGMPKERFSAEFPKEGPSILRIQQVVRGDSAAYFCASSPQGAGANVLTFGAGSRLTVL.

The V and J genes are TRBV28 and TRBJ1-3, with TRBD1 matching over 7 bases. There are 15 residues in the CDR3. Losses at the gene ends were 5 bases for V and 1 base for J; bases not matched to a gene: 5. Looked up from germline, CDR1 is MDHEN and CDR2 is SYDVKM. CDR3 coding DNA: TGTGCCAGCAGTGACGGACAGGCTTCTGGAAACACCATATATTTT. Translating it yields CASSDGQASGNTIYF.